The present T cell receptor (beta chain) was sequenced within a study of T cells after yellow fever vaccination. TCRdb passed the 5' RACE reads through MiXCR, listing each CDR3 protein once. The sample records about 310,000 distinct CDR3 sequences, less than 4.5% being singletons. The ends were cut back, 3 bases at V and 6 bases at J, with 18 bases in the middle. Per the germline V gene, CDR1 is SGDLS and CDR2 is YYNGEE. This CDR3 has 16 residues. This clonotype was found a few times. The TCR comes from a man between 18 and 35 years old who received the YFV17D yellow fever vaccine. The specimen comprised PBMCs, sampled on the day of the yellow fever booster vaccination. V usage is TRBV9 and J usage is TRBJ2-2; no firm D call. This CDR3 is CASSAISTSRSGELFF. The CDR3 bases are TGTGCCAGCAGCGCTATATCCACCTCTAGGTCCGGGGAGCTGTTTTTT.